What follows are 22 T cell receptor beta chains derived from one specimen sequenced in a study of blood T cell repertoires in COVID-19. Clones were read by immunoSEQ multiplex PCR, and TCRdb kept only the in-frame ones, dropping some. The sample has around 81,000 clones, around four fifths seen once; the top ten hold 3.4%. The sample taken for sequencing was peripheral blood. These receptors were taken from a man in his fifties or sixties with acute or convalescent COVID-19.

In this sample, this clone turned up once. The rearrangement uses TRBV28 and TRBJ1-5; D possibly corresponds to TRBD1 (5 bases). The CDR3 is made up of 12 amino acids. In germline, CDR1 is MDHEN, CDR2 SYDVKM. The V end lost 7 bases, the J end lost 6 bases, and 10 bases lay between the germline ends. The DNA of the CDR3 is TGTGCCAGCAAGGAGGGGATTCAGCCCCAGCATTTT. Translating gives CASKEGIQPQHF. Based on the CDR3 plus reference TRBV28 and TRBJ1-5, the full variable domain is DVKVTQSSRYLVKRTGEKVFLECVQDMDHENMFWYRQDPGLGLRLIYFSYDVKMKEKGDIPEGYSVSREKKERFSLILESASTNQTSMYLCASKEGIQPQHFGDGTRLSIL.

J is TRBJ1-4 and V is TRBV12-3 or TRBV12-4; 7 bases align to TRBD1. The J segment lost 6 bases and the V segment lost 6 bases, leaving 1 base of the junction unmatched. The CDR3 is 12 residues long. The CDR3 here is CASRGTDEKLFF. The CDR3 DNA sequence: TGTGCCAGCAGGGGGACAGATGAAAAACTGTTTTTT.

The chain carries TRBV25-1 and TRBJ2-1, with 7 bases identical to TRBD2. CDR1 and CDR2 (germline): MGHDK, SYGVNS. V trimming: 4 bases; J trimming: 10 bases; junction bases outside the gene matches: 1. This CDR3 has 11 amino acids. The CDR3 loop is CASSAGGEQFF. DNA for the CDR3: TGTGCCAGCAGTGCGGGAGGAGAGCAGTTCTTC.

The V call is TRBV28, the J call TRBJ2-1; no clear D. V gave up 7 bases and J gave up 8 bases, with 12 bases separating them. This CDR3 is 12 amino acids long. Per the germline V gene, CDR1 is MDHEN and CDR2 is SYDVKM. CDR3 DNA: TGTGCCAGCACTACCAATCGTGATGAGCAGTTCTTC. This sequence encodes CASTTNRDEQFF.

The CDR3 loop reads CASSPGTGNYGYTF. CDR3 sequence (DNA): TGTGCCAGCAGTCCCGGGACAGGGAACTATGGCTACACCTTC. The chain recombines TRBV6-5 with TRBJ1-2; 9 bases are a match to TRBD1. The CDR3 runs 14 residues. V shed 5 bases, J shed 2 bases, and the junction held 3 bases outside the gene matches. CDR1 and CDR2 (germline): MNHEY, SVGAGI.

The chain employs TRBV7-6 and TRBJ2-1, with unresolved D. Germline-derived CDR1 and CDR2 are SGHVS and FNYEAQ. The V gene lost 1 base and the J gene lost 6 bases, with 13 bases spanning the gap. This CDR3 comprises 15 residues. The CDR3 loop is CASSLEASKANEQFF. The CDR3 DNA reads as TGTGCCAGCAGCTTAGAAGCGTCAAAGGCCAATGAGCAGTTCTTC. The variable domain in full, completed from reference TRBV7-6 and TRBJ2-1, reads GAGVSQSPRYKVTKRGQDVALRCDPISGHVSLYWYRQALGQGPEFLTYFNYEAQQDKSGLPNDRFSAERPEGSISTLTIQRTEQRDSAMYRCASSLEASKANEQFFGPGTRLTVL.

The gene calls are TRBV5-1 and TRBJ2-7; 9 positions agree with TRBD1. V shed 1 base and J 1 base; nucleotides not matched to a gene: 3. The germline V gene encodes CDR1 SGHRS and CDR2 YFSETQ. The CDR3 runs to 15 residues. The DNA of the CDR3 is TGCGCCAGCAGCTTGACAGGGGGCGAATCCTACGAGCAGTACTTC. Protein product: CASSLTGGESYEQYF.

CDR3 protein: CATSPGTETYNEQFF. The CDR3 DNA reads as TGTGCTACTAGTCCCGGGACAGAGACCTACAATGAGCAGTTCTTC. This chain connects TRBV12-5 to TRBJ2-1; TRBD1 agrees at 7 bases. Germline-derived CDR1 and CDR2 are LGHNT and FRNRAP. CDR3 length: 15 residues. Losses at the gene ends were 10 bases for V and 2 bases for J; bases not matched to a gene: 11.

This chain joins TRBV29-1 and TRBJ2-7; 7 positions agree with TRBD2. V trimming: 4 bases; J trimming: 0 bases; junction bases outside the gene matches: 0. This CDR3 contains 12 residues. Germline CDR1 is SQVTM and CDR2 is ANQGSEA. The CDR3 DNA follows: TGCAGCGTTGGGACTAGCTCCTACGAGCAGTACTTC. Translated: CSVGTSSYEQYF.

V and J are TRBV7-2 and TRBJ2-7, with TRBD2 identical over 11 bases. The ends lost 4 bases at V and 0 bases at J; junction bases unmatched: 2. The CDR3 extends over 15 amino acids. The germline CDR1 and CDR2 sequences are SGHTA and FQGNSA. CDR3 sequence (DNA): TGTGCCAGCAGCTCAACTAGCGGGGGCTCCTACGAGCAGTACTTC. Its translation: CASSSTSGGSYEQYF.

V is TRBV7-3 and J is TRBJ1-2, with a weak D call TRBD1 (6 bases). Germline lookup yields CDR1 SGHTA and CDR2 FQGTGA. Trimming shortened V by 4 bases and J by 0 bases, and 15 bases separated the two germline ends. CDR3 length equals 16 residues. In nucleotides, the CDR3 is TGTGCCAGCAGCTCCAACGGGGGGCCTTCTAACTATGGCTACACCTTC. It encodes CASSSNGGPSNYGYTF. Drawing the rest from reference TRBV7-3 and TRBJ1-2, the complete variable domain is GAGVSQTPSNKVTEKGKYVELRCDPISGHTALYWYRQSLGQGPEFLIYFQGTGAADDSGLPNDRFFAVRPEGSVSTLKIQRTERGDSAVYLCASSSNGGPSNYGYTFGSGTRLTVV.

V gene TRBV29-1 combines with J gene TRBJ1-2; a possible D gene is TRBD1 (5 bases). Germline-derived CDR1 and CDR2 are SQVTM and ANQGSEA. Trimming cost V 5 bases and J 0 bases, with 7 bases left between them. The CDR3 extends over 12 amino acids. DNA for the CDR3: TGCAGCGTTCGACAGTCTAACTATGGCTACACCTTC. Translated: CSVRQSNYGYTF.

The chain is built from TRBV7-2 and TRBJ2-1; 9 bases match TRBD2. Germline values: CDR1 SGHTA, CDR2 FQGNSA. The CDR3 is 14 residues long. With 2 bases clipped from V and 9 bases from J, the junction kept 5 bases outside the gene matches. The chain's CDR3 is CASSLMRGGGEQFF. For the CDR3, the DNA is TGTGCCAGCAGCTTAATGCGGGGGGGCGGTGAGCAGTTCTTC.

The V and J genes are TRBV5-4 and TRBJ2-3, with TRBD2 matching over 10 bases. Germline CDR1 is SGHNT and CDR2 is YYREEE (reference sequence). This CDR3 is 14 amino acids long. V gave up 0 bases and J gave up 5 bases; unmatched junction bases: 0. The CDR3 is CASSLGTSGDTQYF. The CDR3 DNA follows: TGTGCCAGCAGCTTGGGGACTAGCGGAGATACGCAGTATTTT.

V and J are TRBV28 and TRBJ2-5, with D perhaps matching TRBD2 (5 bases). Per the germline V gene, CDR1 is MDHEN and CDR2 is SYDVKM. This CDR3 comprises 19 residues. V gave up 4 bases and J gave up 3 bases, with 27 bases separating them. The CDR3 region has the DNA TGTGCCAGCAGTTCCCGGATCTTTAGCGACCTCCGGAAAAAAGAGACCCAGTACTTC. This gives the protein CASSSRIFSDLRKKETQYF. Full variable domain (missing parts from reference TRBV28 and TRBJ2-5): DVKVTQSSRYLVKRTGEKVFLECVQDMDHENMFWYRQDPGLGLRLIYFSYDVKMKEKGDIPEGYSVSREKKERFSLILESASTNQTSMYLCASSSRIFSDLRKKETQYFGPGTRLLVL.

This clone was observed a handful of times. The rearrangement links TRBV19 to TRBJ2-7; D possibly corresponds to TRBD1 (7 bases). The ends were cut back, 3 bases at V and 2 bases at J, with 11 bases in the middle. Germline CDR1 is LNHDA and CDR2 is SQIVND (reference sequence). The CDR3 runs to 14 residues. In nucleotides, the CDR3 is TGTGCCAGTAGTATGCAGGGGGGAACCTACGAGCAGTACTTC. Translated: CASSMQGGTYEQYF.

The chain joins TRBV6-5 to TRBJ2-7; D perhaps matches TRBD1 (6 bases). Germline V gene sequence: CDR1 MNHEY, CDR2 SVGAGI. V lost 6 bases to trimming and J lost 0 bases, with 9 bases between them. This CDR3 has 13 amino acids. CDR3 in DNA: TGTGCCAGCAGGACAGGATTCTCCTACGAGCAGTACTTC. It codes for CASRTGFSYEQYF.

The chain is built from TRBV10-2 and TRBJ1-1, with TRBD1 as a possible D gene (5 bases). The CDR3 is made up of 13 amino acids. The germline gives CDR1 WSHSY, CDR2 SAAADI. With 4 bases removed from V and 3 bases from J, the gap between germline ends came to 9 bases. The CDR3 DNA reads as TGCGCCAGCAGTGTCCCGGGGGACACTGAAGCTTTCTTT. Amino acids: CASSVPGDTEAFF.

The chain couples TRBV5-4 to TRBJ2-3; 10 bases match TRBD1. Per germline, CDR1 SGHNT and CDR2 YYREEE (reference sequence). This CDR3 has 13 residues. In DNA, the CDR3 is TGTCTTGTGGGGCGACAGGGGGCGGATACGCAGTATTTT. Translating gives CLVGRQGADTQYF. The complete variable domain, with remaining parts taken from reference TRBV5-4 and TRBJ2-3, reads ETGVTQSPTHLIKTRGQQVTLRCSSQSGHNTVSWYQQALGQGPQFIFQYYREEENGRGNFPPRFSGLQFPNYSSELNVNALELDDSALYLCLVGRQGADTQYFGPGTRLTVL.

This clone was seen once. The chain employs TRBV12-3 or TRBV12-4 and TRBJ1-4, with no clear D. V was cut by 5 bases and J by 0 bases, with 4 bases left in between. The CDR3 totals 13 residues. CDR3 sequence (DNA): TGTGCCAGCAGTCTTGCAACTAATGAAAAACTGTTTTTT. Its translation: CASSLATNEKLFF.

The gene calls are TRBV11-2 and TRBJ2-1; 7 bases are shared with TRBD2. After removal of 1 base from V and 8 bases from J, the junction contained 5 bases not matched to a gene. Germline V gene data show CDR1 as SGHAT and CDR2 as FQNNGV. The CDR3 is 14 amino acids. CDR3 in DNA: TGTGCCAGCAGCTTAGGGACTAGGCGCGATGAGCAGTTCTTC. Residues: CASSLGTRRDEQFF.

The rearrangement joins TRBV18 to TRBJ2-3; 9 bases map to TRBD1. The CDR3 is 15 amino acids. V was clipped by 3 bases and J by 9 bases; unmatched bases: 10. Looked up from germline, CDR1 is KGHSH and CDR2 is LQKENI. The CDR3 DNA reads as TGTGCCAGCTCACCCAACAGACAGGGGACAGGGACGCAGTATTTT. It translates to CASSPNRQGTGTQYF.